The entry that follows covers one TCR beta chain sequence. Antigen: not known. This specimen comes from a study of cytomegalovirus exposure and HLA in healthy donors. General study results and limits: Some highly shared sequence variants likely arose as a pipeline artifact. Per a later analysis, 18,000 or so TCR beta sequences showed association with HLA alleles at 0.05 false discovery rate.

PCR primers comprised 60 Vbeta and 13 Jbeta primers. Sequencing was performed with immunoSEQ multiplex PCR; in TCRdb, only in-frame clones are kept and a portion is missing. The table records 150,000 or so clones, less than 90% of them present only once. What was sequenced was PBMCs. This receptor was taken from a woman aged 18 to 35 in good health and CMV-seronegative.

The CDR3 region has the DNA TGTGCCAGCAGCACCAGGGGGAGAGACACTGAAGCTTTCTTT. Protein: CASSTRGRDTEAFF. The chain is built from TRBV9 and TRBJ1-1; the match to TRBD1 covers 7 bases. V lost 4 bases and J lost 3; bases outside the gene matches: 6. The CDR3 runs to 14 residues. Per germline, CDR1 SGDLS and CDR2 YYNGEE.